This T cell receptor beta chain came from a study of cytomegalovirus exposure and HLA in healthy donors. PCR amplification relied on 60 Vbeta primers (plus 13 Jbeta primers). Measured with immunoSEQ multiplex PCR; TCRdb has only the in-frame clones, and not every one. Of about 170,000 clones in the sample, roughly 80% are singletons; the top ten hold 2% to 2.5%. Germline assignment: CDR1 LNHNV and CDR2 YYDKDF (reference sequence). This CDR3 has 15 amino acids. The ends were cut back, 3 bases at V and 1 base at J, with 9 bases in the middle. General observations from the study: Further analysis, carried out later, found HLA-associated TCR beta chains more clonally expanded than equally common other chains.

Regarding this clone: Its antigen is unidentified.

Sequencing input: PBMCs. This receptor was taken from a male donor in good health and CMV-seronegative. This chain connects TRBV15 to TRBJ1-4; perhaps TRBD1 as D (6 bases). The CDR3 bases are TGTGCCACCAGCAGCACAGGGAGAACTAATGAAAAACTGTTTTTT. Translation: CATSSTGRTNEKLFF.